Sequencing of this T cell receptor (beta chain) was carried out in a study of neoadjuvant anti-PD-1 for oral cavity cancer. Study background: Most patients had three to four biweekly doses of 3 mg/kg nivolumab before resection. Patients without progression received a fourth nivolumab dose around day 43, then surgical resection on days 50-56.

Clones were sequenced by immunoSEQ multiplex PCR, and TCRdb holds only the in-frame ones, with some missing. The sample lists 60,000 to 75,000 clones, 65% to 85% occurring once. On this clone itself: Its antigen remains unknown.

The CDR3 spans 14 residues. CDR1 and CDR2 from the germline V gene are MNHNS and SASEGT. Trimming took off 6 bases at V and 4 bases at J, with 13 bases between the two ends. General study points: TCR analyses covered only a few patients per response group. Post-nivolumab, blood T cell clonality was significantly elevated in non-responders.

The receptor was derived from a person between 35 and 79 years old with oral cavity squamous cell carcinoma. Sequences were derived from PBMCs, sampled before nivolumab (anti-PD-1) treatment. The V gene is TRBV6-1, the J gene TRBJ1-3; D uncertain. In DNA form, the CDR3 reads TGTGCCAGCAGGGATCCCGCAGGAGGAAACACCATATATTTT. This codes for CASRDPAGGNTIYF.